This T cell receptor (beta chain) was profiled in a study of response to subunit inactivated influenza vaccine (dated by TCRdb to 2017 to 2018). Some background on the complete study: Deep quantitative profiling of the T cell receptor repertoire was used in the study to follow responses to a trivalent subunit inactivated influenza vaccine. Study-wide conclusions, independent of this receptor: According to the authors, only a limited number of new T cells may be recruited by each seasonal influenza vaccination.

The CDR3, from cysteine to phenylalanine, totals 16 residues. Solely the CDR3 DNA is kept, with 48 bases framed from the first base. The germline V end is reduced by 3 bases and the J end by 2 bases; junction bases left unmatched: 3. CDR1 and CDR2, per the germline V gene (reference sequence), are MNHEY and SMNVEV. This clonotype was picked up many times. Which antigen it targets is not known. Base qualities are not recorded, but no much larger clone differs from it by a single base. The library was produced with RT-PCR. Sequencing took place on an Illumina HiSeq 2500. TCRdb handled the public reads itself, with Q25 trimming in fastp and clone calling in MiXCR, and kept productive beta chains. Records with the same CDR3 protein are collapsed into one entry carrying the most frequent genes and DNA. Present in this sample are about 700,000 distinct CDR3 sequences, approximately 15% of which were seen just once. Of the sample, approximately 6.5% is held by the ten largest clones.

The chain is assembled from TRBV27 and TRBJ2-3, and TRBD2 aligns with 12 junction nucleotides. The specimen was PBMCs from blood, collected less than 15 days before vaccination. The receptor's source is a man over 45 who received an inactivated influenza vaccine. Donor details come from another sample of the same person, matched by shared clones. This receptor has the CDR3 CASSLGLAGITDTQYF. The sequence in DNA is TGTGCCAGCAGTTTGGGACTAGCGGGTATCACAGATACGCAGTATTTT.